This T cell receptor beta chain comes out of a study of technical replicates of blood from a few donors. V lost 1 base, J lost 8 bases, and 15 bases lay in between. Germline values: CDR1 MGHRA, CDR2 YSYEKL. This CDR3 has 15 amino acids. Assay: immunoSEQ multiplex PCR; the TCRdb copy retains only in-frame clones and omits some. The sample records 80,000 or so clones, less than 99% being singletons. Sequencing was carried out using T cells isolated from PBMCs. The rearrangement links TRBV4-1 to TRBJ2-1; possibly TRBD2 for D (6 bases). The sequence was obtained from a human donor in good health. CDR3 coding DNA: TGCGCCAGCAGCCAAGCAGCGGGTAAAATCGATGAGCAGTTCTTC. Protein: CASSQAAGKIDEQFF.